A selection of T cell receptor beta chains follows, all from one sample in a study of blood T cell repertoires in COVID-19. Profiling relied on immunoSEQ multiplex PCR, and the TCRdb table lists in-frame clones only, not all of them. Among about 270,000 clones listed, roughly 93% were seen once. Material: PBMCs or T cells enriched from blood (not recorded which). The source of these receptors is a woman in her forties with acute COVID-19. Both conserved end residues are part of each CDR3. A D gene is named only where the DNA matches it firmly. Clone size appears in some rows only: once, few, many, or a class for an expanded clone.

CDR3 DNA	CDR3 protein	V gene	J gene	clone size	D gene
TGTGCCAGCAGCAAATGCCTAAACAGGGATATTTCTGGAAACACCATATATTTT	CASSKCLNRDISGNTIYF	TRBV21-1	TRBJ1-3	.	.
TGTGCCAGCAGCTTAGCGGGGGCCAACACAGATACGCAGTATTTT	CASSLAGANTDTQYF	TRBV7-9	TRBJ2-3	.	.
TGTGCCAGCAGCTTCGACAGTTTCTCCTCTGGGGCCAACGTCCTGACTTTC	CASSFDSFSSGANVLTF	TRBV5-8	TRBJ2-6	.	.
TGTGCCAGCAGCCCCCCAGGGGGCGGGGAAGAGACCCAGTACTTC	CASSPPGGGEETQYF	TRBV3-1/TRBV3-2	TRBJ2-5	.	TRBD1
TGCGCCAGCAGCTCCGGGACAGGGGGCAGCGGCGGGGAGCTGTTTTTT	CASSSGTGGSGGELFF	TRBV5-1	TRBJ2-2	once	TRBD1
TGTGCCAGCAGTCCCCCCCCCGGACACTCCTATAATTCACCCCTCCACTTT	CASSPPPGHSYNSPLHF	TRBV6-6	TRBJ1-6	.	.
TGTGCCAGCGAGAGGGACAGGGGGGGCGGCGGGGAGCTGTTTTTT	CASERDRGGGGELFF	TRBV28	TRBJ2-2	.	TRBD1
TGTGCCAGCAGTGTATTAGGCCCGTCAGGGGGCGAAGGGTACACTGAAGCTTTCTTT	CASSVLGPSGGEGYTEAFF	TRBV28	TRBJ1-1	.	TRBD1
TGTGCCAGCAGGGACACTAACTATGGCTACACCTTC	CASRDTNYGYTF	TRBV6-5	TRBJ1-2	.	.
TGTGCCATCAGTGAGGGGACTAGCGGGTTACCGACTAAAGAGACCCAGTACTTC	CAISEGTSGLPTKETQYF	TRBV10-3	TRBJ2-5	.	TRBD2
TGTGCCAGCAGCCCGCAGGGAATGAGCAATCAGCCCCAGCATTTT	CASSPQGMSNQPQHF	TRBV2	TRBJ1-5	.	.
TGTGCCAGCAGGACCCCCGGGACAGGGAATTTGGAGCAGTACTTC	CASRTPGTGNLEQYF	TRBV27	TRBJ2-7	.	TRBD1
TGCGCCAGCAGCACCCGGACAGGGGGCGTAGATACGCCGTATTTT	CASSTRTGGVDTPYF	TRBV5-1	TRBJ2-3	.	TRBD1
TGTGCCAGTAGTATAGGAGGGGGCGCTTATGGCTACACCTTC	CASSIGGGAYGYTF	TRBV19	TRBJ1-2	.	TRBD1
TGTGCCAGCTCACCGAAGCTAGGGGCAGGAATCACCGGGGAGCTGTTTTTT	CASSPKLGAGITGELFF	TRBV18	TRBJ2-2	.	.
TGTGCCAGCAGTCCTGGACAGGGGGTAAATCAGCCCCAGCATTTT	CASSPGQGVNQPQHF	TRBV28	TRBJ1-5	.	TRBD1
TGTGCCAGCAGCCAGGCAGGGACAGGGGGGTACGAGCAGTACTTC	CASSQAGTGGYEQYF	TRBV28	TRBJ2-7	.	TRBD1
TGTGCCAGCAGCTTAGGTTCGGGGACAGATACGCAGTATTTT	CASSLGSGTDTQYF	TRBV7-2	TRBJ2-3	once	.
TGTGCCAGCAGTAACAGGGTTTACTATGGCTACACCTTC	CASSNRVYYGYTF	TRBV28	TRBJ1-2	.	.
TGTGCCAGCAGCCGTAGCCCAACGAACATGAACACTGAAGCTTTCTTT	CASSRSPTNMNTEAFF	TRBV27	TRBJ1-1	.	.
TGTGCCAGCAGTTACGCCACAGGGCTCAATCAGCCCCAGCATTTT	CASSYATGLNQPQHF	TRBV6-2/TRBV6-3	TRBJ1-5	.	.
TGCAGTGGTCAGGGGGGAAACACCATATATTTT	CSGQGGNTIYF	TRBV20-1	TRBJ1-3	.	.
TGTGCCAGCAGCTTAGTAAGGGACAGGGCAAGAGGGGAGCAGTTCTTC	CASSLVRDRARGEQFF	TRBV7-8	TRBJ2-1	.	TRBD1
TGTGCCACCAGTGACAGGGAGAACACTGAAGCTTTCTTT	CATSDRENTEAFF	TRBV24-1	TRBJ1-1	.	.
TGTGCCAGCAGCTTAGAACTAGCGGGAGTTCGAGAGCAGTACTTC	CASSLELAGVREQYF	TRBV5-8	TRBJ2-7	.	TRBD2
TGTGCCAGCAGTTACATGGAGGCGGGCTCCTACACCTTC	CASSYMEAGSYTF	TRBV6-5	TRBJ1-2	.	.
TGTGCCAGCAGGCCTCAGGCAGGCTATAATTCACCCCTCCACTTT	CASRPQAGYNSPLHF	TRBV2	TRBJ1-6	.	.
TGTGCCAGTAGTAGACTAGCGGCTAGCACAGATACGCAGTATTTT	CASSRLAASTDTQYF	TRBV19	TRBJ2-3	.	TRBD2
TGTGCCAGCAGCTTAGGACAGGGTCGATACGAGCAGTACTTC	CASSLGQGRYEQYF	TRBV7-9	TRBJ2-7	.	TRBD1
TGTGCCATCAGGGGACAGCAAGAATATAACTATGGCTACACCTTC	CAIRGQQEYNYGYTF	TRBV10-3	TRBJ1-2	once	TRBD1
TGCGCCAGCAGCCAAGTAGGAGGGAGTCCATGGAATTCACCCCTCCACTTT	CASSQVGGSPWNSPLHF	TRBV4-1	TRBJ1-6	.	.
TGCGCCAGCAGCCTAAGTATCGGGACAGATACGCAGTATTTT	CASSLSIGTDTQYF	TRBV4-1	TRBJ2-3	.	.
TGCAGCGTTGAAGTGGGGGGCAAAAACATTCAGTACTTC	CSVEVGGKNIQYF	TRBV29-1	TRBJ2-4	.	.
TGTGCCAGCAGGTCGGGAGTGAACACTGAAGCTTTCTTT	CASRSGVNTEAFF	TRBV7-9	TRBJ1-1	.	.
TGTGCCAGCAGCCTAGGCCCCACAGGGCGGTACGAGCAGTACTTC	CASSLGPTGRYEQYF	TRBV3-1/TRBV3-2	TRBJ2-7	.	.
TGTGCCATCAGTGGGACAGGGAGTACCTATGGCTACACCTTC	CAISGTGSTYGYTF	TRBV10-3	TRBJ1-2	.	TRBD1
TGTGCCACCAGTGAACCCCCTCCAGGGCACGAGCAGTACTTC	CATSEPPPGHEQYF	TRBV24-1	TRBJ2-7	.	.
TGTGCCAGCAGTCCTCCGCCGGGACAGCTCTATGGCTACACCTTC	CASSPPPGQLYGYTF	TRBV28	TRBJ1-2	.	TRBD1
TGTGCCAGCAGTGAGTTATACGGGGAGCTGTTTTTT	CASSELYGELFF	TRBV2	TRBJ2-2	.	.
TGTGCCAGTAGTATATCGGGGTCTTGGGAGCAGTACTTC	CASSISGSWEQYF	TRBV19	TRBJ2-7	.	.
TGTGCCAGCAGCCCCTCCCCTGGGGAGCTGTTTTTT	CASSPSPGELFF	TRBV11-2	TRBJ2-2	.	.
TGTGCCAGCAGCCAAGGAAAAGGTGTGGCGGTCCGCGATGAGCAGTACTTC	CASSQGKGVAVRDEQYF	TRBV3-1/TRBV3-2	TRBJ2-7	.	.
TGTGCCAGCATCACGGACGGGGGACTCAAGCAGTTCTTC	CASITDGGLKQFF	TRBV27	TRBJ2-1	.	.
TGTGCCAGCAGTTCCTCGGGGGGGAGAGATTCACCCCTCCACTTT	CASSSSGGRDSPLHF	TRBV6-5	TRBJ1-6	.	.
TGTGCCAGCAGCCTTTGGGCCTATTCACCCCTCCACTTT	CASSLWAYSPLHF	TRBV7-2	TRBJ1-6	once	.
TGTGCCAGCAGTACCCAGCGGTCTAACTATGGCTACACCTTC	CASSTQRSNYGYTF	TRBV28	TRBJ1-2	.	.
TGTGCCAGCAGTTACGGGGCGGGAGGGACCTACGAGCAGTACTTC	CASSYGAGGTYEQYF	TRBV6-2/TRBV6-3	TRBJ2-7	.	TRBD2
TGTGCCAGCAGCTCGCCGACAGGGACCTACGAGCAGTACTTC	CASSSPTGTYEQYF	TRBV7-9	TRBJ2-7	.	TRBD1
TGTGCCAGCAGTTCACGTTTGGGGGAGGACTATGGCTACACCTTC	CASSSRLGEDYGYTF	TRBV28	TRBJ1-2	.	.
TGTGCCAGCAGCCATAAAGGGACAGGGGGCTACGAGCAGTACTTC	CASSHKGTGGYEQYF	TRBV3-1/TRBV3-2	TRBJ2-7	few	TRBD1
TGTGCCAGCAGTGGAGGACCCCAAGAGACCCAGTACTTC	CASSGGPQETQYF	TRBV7-2	TRBJ2-5	.	.
TGCGCCAACGACCGACACTTTGGAGGCCAGCGGGAGGAGAAAGATACGCAGTATTTT	CANDRHFGGQREEKDTQYF	TRBV10-1	TRBJ2-3	.	TRBD2
TGTGCCAGCTCACCATCGCCACAGGGGGCAGAGACCCAGTACTTC	CASSPSPQGAETQYF	TRBV18	TRBJ2-5	.	TRBD1
TGTGCCATCGGACGAGGGACTAGCGCAGATACGCAGTATTTT	CAIGRGTSADTQYF	TRBV10-3	TRBJ2-3	.	TRBD2
TGTGCCAGCAGCTTGAGGACAGGGGCCTTATACGAGCAGTACTTC	CASSLRTGALYEQYF	TRBV7-8	TRBJ2-7	.	TRBD1